These T cell receptor beta chains were read from a single sample in a study of T cell repertoires in cytomegalovirus infection. These receptors' antigens are unknown. Each CDR3 protein is one row after TCRdb ran MiXCR on the reads. The data show 650,000 to 900,000 distinct CDR3 sequences, over 25% seen once. Sequencing was performed on cultured CD8+ T cells from PBMCs, taken from culture after CMV antigen stimulation. The receptor source for this set is a human donor in good health (CMV status not recorded). Some clones in this sample may be carry-over from other donors' samples. Each CDR3 is given with its conserved first and last residue.

cdr3_aa j_call v_call
CASSLMGGSLVSGTDTQYF TRBJ2-3 TRBV7-9
CASGLGQGVQPQHF TRBJ1-5 TRBV12-5
CASSQDGGIVPPPETQYF TRBJ2-5 TRBV4-3
CATSRDVVGETQYF TRBJ2-5 TRBV15
CASSEDMGINSPLHF TRBJ1-6 TRBV6-1
CASSLGSDSNYGYTF TRBJ1-2 TRBV7-6
CASSSEGGNTEAFF TRBJ1-1 TRBV7-9
CASSLPPRQGPIQYF TRBJ2-4 TRBV28
CASSLVGGRGKYF TRBJ2-4 TRBV5-6
CASFGGLAGDTQYF TRBJ2-3 TRBV12-3/TRBV12-4